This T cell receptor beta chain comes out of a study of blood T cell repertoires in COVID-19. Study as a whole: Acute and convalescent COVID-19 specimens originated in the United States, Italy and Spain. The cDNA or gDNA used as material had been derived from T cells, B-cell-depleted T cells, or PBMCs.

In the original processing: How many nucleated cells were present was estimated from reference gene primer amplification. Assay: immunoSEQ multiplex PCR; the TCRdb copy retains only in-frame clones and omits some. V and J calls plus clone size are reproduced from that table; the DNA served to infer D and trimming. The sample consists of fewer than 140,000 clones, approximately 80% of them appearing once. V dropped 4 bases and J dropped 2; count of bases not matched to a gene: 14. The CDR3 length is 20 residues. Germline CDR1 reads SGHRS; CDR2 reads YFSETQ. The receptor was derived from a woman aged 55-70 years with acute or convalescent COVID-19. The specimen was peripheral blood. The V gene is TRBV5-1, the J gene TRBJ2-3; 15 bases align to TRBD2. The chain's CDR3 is CASSLNPVGLAGGATDTQYF. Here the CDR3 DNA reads TGCGCCAGCAGCCTTAACCCGGTTGGACTAGCGGGGGGGGCCACAGATACGCAGTATTTT.